Each of the 13 T cell receptor beta chains below was sequenced from the same sample in a study of blood T cells in healthy people across ages. It was with a sample-barcoded 5' primer and a J-beta primer mix that a second PCR of roughly 7 to 11 cycles was run. TCRdb processed the 5' RACE reads anew with MiXCR; each CDR3 protein has one entry. Of about 680,000 distinct CDR3 sequences detected, around 45% appear once; the ten largest clones hold roughly a third. Sequencing was carried out using blood. These receptors were taken from a woman aged 55-70 years in good health.

The chain joins TRBV6-6 to TRBJ1-5; 7 nucleotides match TRBD1. The V gene end was trimmed by 2 bases and the J gene end by 6 bases; junction bases not matched to a gene: 7. This CDR3 comprises 15 residues. Germline V lookup: CDR1 MNHNY, CDR2 SVGAGI (reference sequence). The chain's CDR3 is CASSYPSGGRQPQHF. The CDR3 bases are TGTGCCAGCAGTTACCCATCAGGGGGGCGTCAGCCCCAGCATTTT.

This clonotype showed up many times. Its ends do not fully match the called genes, so a read error is possible. The rearrangement joins TRBV7-2 to TRBJ2-1, with D perhaps TRBD1 (6 bases). The CDR3 sequence is 15 residues long. Germline V gives CDR1 SGHTA, CDR2 FQGNSA. DNA for the CDR3: TGTGCCAGCAGCGTAACCGGACAGTTCTACGATGAGCAGTTCTTC. As protein: CASSVTGQFYDEQFF.

This clonotype was detected only once. The CDR3 sequence: CASTPGQGWGSSYNEQFF. The CDR3 bases are TGTGCCAGCACGCCGGGACAGGGATGGGGAAGCTCCTACAATGAGCAGTTCTTC. The V call is TRBV21-1, the J call TRBJ2-1; the D segment call TRBD1 is taken from the table without a DNA check. TRBV21-1 is labeled a pseudogene. The CDR3 runs to 18 residues.

The sample holds one count of this clonotype. The CDR3 region has the DNA TGCAGTGCTGACGGGACTTTGGTCAGGGGGACCTTGAACACTGAAGCTTTCTTT. This sequence encodes CSADGTLVRGTLNTEAFF. The chain combines TRBV20-1 with TRBJ1-1; 7 bases align to TRBD1. Germline V gene sequence: CDR1 DFQATT, CDR2 SNEGSKA (reference sequence). The CDR3 runs to 18 residues. Unmatched junction bases numbered 18, after V lost 5 bases and J lost 0 bases.

This clonotype was observed a single time. The V call is TRBV4-3, the J call TRBJ1-6; no clear D gene. This CDR3 spans 13 amino acids. Trimming removed 0 bases at V and 10 bases at J, with 7 bases between. Germline loops: CDR1 LGHNA, CDR2 YSLEER. The CDR3 region has the DNA TGCGCCAGCAGCCAAGAGGGGTGGTCACCCCTCCACTTT. It encodes CASSQEGWSPLHF.

This clonotype was detected only a few times. The chain is built from TRBV20-1 and TRBJ2-1; the D gene could be TRBD1 or TRBD2 (5 bases each). This CDR3 spans 13 amino acids. V was trimmed by 5 bases and J by 6 bases, leaving 14 bases between them. Germline V gives CDR1 DFQATT, CDR2 SNEGSKA (reference sequence). Here the CDR3 DNA reads TGCAGTGCTCGAGGGGTTATGGGCAATGAGCAGTTCTTC. It translates to CSARGVMGNEQFF.

The V gene is TRBV7-2, the J gene TRBJ2-1; 14 bases are shared with TRBD2. V shed 4 bases and J 7 bases; nucleotides not matched to a gene: 9. CDR1 is SGHTA, CDR2 FQGNSA, per germline. The CDR3 sequence is 17 residues long. The CDR3 loop reads CASSSRLAGGPGNEQFF. The CDR3 nucleotides are TGTGCCAGCAGCTCCCGACTAGCGGGAGGGCCGGGTAATGAGCAGTTCTTC.

The J gene is TRBJ2-5, the V gene TRBV20-1, with 11 bases lining up with TRBD2. There are 15 residues in the CDR3. J was trimmed by 11 bases and V by 5 bases; bases with no gene match: 16. CDR1 is DFQATT and CDR2 is SNEGSKA in the germline V gene (reference sequence). The chain's CDR3 is CSALGLAERCNEQYF. In nucleotides, the CDR3 is TGCAGTGCTCTGGGACTAGCGGAGCGATGCAATGAGCAGTACTTC.

The chain has TRBV20-1 and TRBJ2-5, with 12 bases fitting TRBD2. Trimming took 6 bases from V and 2 from J; bases not matched to a gene: 7. Germline V CDR1 and CDR2: DFQATT, SNEGSKA (reference sequence). The CDR3 runs 15 residues. The CDR3 reads CSATSGRRFQETQYF. The CDR3 DNA reads as TGCAGTGCAACTAGCGGGAGGAGATTTCAAGAGACCCAGTACTTC.

The V and J genes are TRBV2 and TRBJ2-7; D is undetermined. V lost 4 bases and J lost 6, with 10 bases in between. There are 12 residues in the CDR3. In germline, CDR1 is SNHLY, CDR2 FYNNEI. The CDR3 DNA reads as TGTGCCAGCAGTGGGGCCGTTGGCGAGCAGTACTTC. This sequence encodes CASSGAVGEQYF.

DNA for the CDR3: TGTGCCAGCAGTGGACGATTACAGGGGGGCCCCTACGAGCAGTACTTC. It specifies CASSGRLQGGPYEQYF. The rearrangement joins TRBV6-1 to TRBJ2-7; TRBD1 agrees at 8 bases. Losses at the gene ends were 4 bases for V and 2 bases for J; bases not matched to a gene: 10. The germline V gene encodes CDR1 MNHNS and CDR2 SASEGT. CDR3 length: 16 residues.

This clonotype occurred a few times. The chain recombines TRBV6-5 with TRBJ2-1, with 12 bases that match TRBD2. This CDR3 comprises 16 residues. The germline V gene has CDR1 MNHEY and CDR2 SVGAGI. With V trimmed by 2 bases and J by 4 bases, 3 bases remained unmatched. The CDR3 is CASSYRTSGGYNEQFF. DNA of the CDR3: TGTGCCAGCAGTTACCGAACTAGCGGGGGGTACAATGAGCAGTTCTTC.

This clonotype has only one observation. This chain's CDR3 is CSARGVSLVYEQYF. CDR3 DNA sequence: TGCAGTGCTAGGGGTGTCAGTCTGGTCTACGAGCAGTACTTC. V usage is TRBV20-1 and J usage is TRBJ2-7, with D unclear. The CDR3 contains 14 residues. Germline V gene sequence: CDR1 DFQATT, CDR2 SNEGSKA (reference sequence). The germline V and J ends were trimmed by 3 bases and 3 bases, with 15 bases remaining between them.